This passage covers 17 T cell receptor beta chains from one sample sequenced in a study of blood T cell repertoires in COVID-19. The assay was immunoSEQ multiplex PCR, and TCRdb's table has in-frame clones only and misses some. This sample has roughly 170,000 clones, with 74% found just once. Sequencing was performed on peripheral blood. The origin of the receptors is an elderly woman with acute or convalescent COVID-19.

The V and J genes are TRBV2 and TRBJ2-1, with D maybe TRBD2 (5 bases). Germline V gene sequence: CDR1 SNHLY, CDR2 FYNNEI. Trimming removed 1 base from V and 8 bases from J, with 15 bases in between. CDR3 length: 15 amino acids. This chain's CDR3 is CASSEGPTRNYEQFF. CDR3 in DNA: TGTGCCAGCAGTGAAGGACCCACTAGGAACTATGAGCAGTTCTTC.

This sequence joins TRBV19 and TRBJ1-4, with D maybe TRBD1 (5 bases). This CDR3 comprises 16 residues. Germline V gene sequence: CDR1 LNHDA, CDR2 SQIVND (reference sequence). Trimming removed 5 bases from V and 3 bases from J, with 16 bases in between. The CDR3: CASSPGTLGANEKLFF. The CDR3, as DNA: TGTGCCAGTAGTCCAGGGACTCTCGGGGCTAATGAAAAACTGTTTTTT. The variable domain in full, completed from reference TRBV19 and TRBJ1-4, reads DGGITQSPKYLFRKEGQNVTLSCEQNLNHDAMYWYRQDPGQGLRLIYYSQIVNDFQKGDIAEGYSVSREKKESFPLTVTSAQKNPTAFYLCASSPGTLGANEKLFFGSGTQLSVL.

This chain connects TRBV6-5 to TRBJ2-6; perhaps TRBD2 as D (5 bases). V was pared by 6 bases and J by 1 base, with 10 bases between. The length of the CDR3 is 15 residues. Germline lookup yields CDR1 MNHEY and CDR2 SVGAGI. The CDR3 nucleotides read TGTGCCAGCAGCCCCGGGGTATCTGGGGCCAACGTCCTGACTTTC. Translated: CASSPGVSGANVLTF.

The V gene is TRBV27, the J gene TRBJ2-7, with a weak D call TRBD2 (6 bases). The V end lost 0 bases, the J end lost 4 bases, and 10 bases lay between the germline ends. Germline-derived CDR1 and CDR2 are MNHEY and SMNVEV (reference sequence). This CDR3 spans 14 amino acids. Here the CDR3 DNA reads TGTGCCAGCAGTTTATCCGTCGGGGGTTACGAGCAGTACTTC. It translates to CASSLSVGGYEQYF.

This sequence joins TRBV5-6 and TRBJ1-2, with unresolved D. CDR3 size: 11 residues. Trimming removed 1 base at V and 8 bases at J, with 6 bases between. Per germline, CDR1 SGHDT and CDR2 YYEEEE. CDR3 region: CASSLSVGYTF. CDR3 DNA: TGTGCCAGCAGCTTGTCAGTCGGCTACACCTTC.

This clone has a handful of counts. The gene calls are TRBV18 and TRBJ1-1; the D is unclear. V was clipped by 4 bases and J by 5 bases, with 8 bases between them. CDR1 KGHSH and CDR2 LQKENI come from the germline V gene. This CDR3 region has 12 residues. The CDR3 DNA follows: TGTGCCAGCTCACGATTCGAGACTGAAGCTTTCTTT. The encoded protein is CASSRFETEAFF.

This sequence joins TRBV6-5 and TRBJ1-6, with D possibly being TRBD1 (5 bases). This CDR3 is built from 15 residues. From germline, CDR1 is MNHEY and CDR2 SVGAGI. With 10 bases removed from V and 6 bases from J, the gap between germline ends came to 19 bases. The CDR3 protein is CANVTCGTGNSPLHF. DNA of the CDR3: TGTGCCAACGTGACTTGCGGGACGGGTAATTCACCCCTCCACTTT.

This rearrangement joins TRBV7-2 to TRBJ1-1; D is perhaps TRBD1 (6 bases). Trimming cost V 5 bases and J 0 bases, with 13 bases left between them. Germline CDR1 reads SGHTA; CDR2 reads FQGNSA. This CDR3 is 15 amino acids long. CDR3 DNA: TGTGCCAGCAGCCCCAGGGGTCTCATGAACACTGAAGCTTTCTTT. Amino acids: CASSPRGLMNTEAFF.

This clone is a singleton in its sample. The chain joins TRBV28 to TRBJ2-7; no definite D call. Per the germline V gene, CDR1 is MDHEN and CDR2 is SYDVKM. The CDR3 is 14 residues long. The V and J ends lost 6 bases and 4 bases respectively, with 16 bases between them. CDR3 region: CASSPNADEYEQYF. CDR3 in DNA: TGTGCCAGCAGCCCCAACGCGGATGAATACGAGCAGTACTTC.

In its sample, this clone was seen a few times. The chain employs TRBV9 and TRBJ2-1, with 7 bases identical to TRBD1. This CDR3 spans 14 amino acids. CDR1 is SGDLS, CDR2 YYNGEE, per germline. J gave up 5 bases and V 4 bases, and 6 bases lay outside the gene matches. The CDR3: CASSLTGPDNEQFF. The CDR3 DNA is TGTGCCAGCAGCCTGACAGGGCCAGACAATGAGCAGTTCTTC.

This clone has just one count. This chain joins TRBV11-2 and TRBJ2-7, with TRBD1 matching over 12 bases. Losses at the gene ends were 6 bases for V and 5 bases for J; bases not matched to a gene: 8. The CDR3 contains 15 residues. Germline assignment: CDR1 SGHAT and CDR2 FQNNGV. In DNA form, the CDR3 reads TGTGCCAGCAGTCCGATGGGACAGGGGGCTGACGAGCAGTACTTC. Protein: CASSPMGQGADEQYF.

The chain links TRBV19 to TRBJ2-7, with a possible D match to TRBD1 (5 bases). Deletions cut 7 bases from V and 0 bases from J, with 16 bases between. The germline V gene has CDR1 LNHDA and CDR2 SQIVND (reference sequence). This CDR3 is built from 15 residues. The CDR3: CASTPDAGFSYEQYF. The CDR3 DNA follows: TGTGCCAGTACCCCGGATGCAGGGTTCTCCTACGAGCAGTACTTC. Variable domain in full (rest from reference TRBV19 and TRBJ2-7): DGGITQSPKYLFRKEGQNVTLSCEQNLNHDAMYWYRQDPGQGLRLIYYSQIVNDFQKGDIAEGYSVSREKKESFPLTVTSAQKNPTAFYLCASTPDAGFSYEQYFGPGTRLTVT.

This clone has more than one count but fewer than ten. This chain uses TRBV30 with TRBJ1-6, with D uncertain. Germline V gives CDR1 GTSNPN, CDR2 SVGIG (reference sequence). The V gene lost 2 bases and the J gene lost 1 base, with 9 bases spanning the gap. The CDR3 totals 15 residues. The CDR3 DNA follows: TGTGCCTGGAGTCAGTCGGGGTCCTATAATTCACCCCTCCACTTT. Encoded protein: CAWSQSGSYNSPLHF. The full variable domain, in which reference TRBV30 and TRBJ1-6 provide the parts outside the CDR3, is SQTIHQWPATLVQPVGSPLSLECTVEGTSNPNLYWYRQAAGRGLQLLFYSVGIGQISSEVPQNLSASRPQDRQFILSSKKLLLSDSGFYLCAWSQSGSYNSPLHFGNGTRLTVT.

V usage is TRBV21-1 and J usage is TRBJ2-7; TRBD2, the table's D call, lacks a check against the DNA. TRBV21-1 is a pseudogene. The CDR3 runs to 13 residues. CDR3 protein: CPAEGGSSYEQYF. Written as DNA, the CDR3 is TGTCCTGCGGAAGGAGGGAGCTCCTACGAGCAGTACTTC.

The V call is TRBV10-2, the J call TRBJ2-7; D is unresolved. The germline gives CDR1 WSHSY, CDR2 SAAADI. The CDR3 has 13 residues. V lost 6 bases to trimming and J lost 0 bases, with 9 bases between them. The DNA for the CDR3 is TGCGCCAGCAGGAAGTCTACCTCCTACGAGCAGTACTTC. Translation: CASRKSTSYEQYF.

The chain uses TRBV6-2 or TRBV6-3 and TRBJ1-1; 8 bases line up with TRBD1. This CDR3 region has 15 residues. In germline, CDR1 is MNHEY, CDR2 SVGEGT. J was trimmed by 6 bases and V by 0 bases; bases with no gene match: 6. The CDR3 nucleotides are TGTGCCAGCAGTTACTCCGTCCAGGGGGCCGCTGAAGCTTTCTTT. Protein: CASSYSVQGAAEAFF.

The count of this clone is one. The chain has TRBV18 and TRBJ2-7, with 13 bases lining up with TRBD2. V gave up 6 bases and J gave up 7 bases; unmatched junction bases: 12. CDR1 and CDR2 from the germline V gene are KGHSH and LQKENI. The CDR3 sequence is 16 residues long. The CDR3 sequence is CASSRLAGGESGEQYF. In DNA form, the CDR3 reads TGTGCCAGCTCCCGACTAGCGGGAGGAGAGTCGGGGGAGCAGTACTTC.